These 21 T cell receptor beta chains originate from one sample sequenced in a study of blood T cell repertoires in COVID-19. Sequencing used immunoSEQ multiplex PCR; TCRdb keeps in-frame clones, though not all of them. This sample has 150,000 or so clones; approximately 83% occur once, and the top ten carry 10% to 15%. Input material: peripheral blood. The receptors were gathered from an older man who had recovered from COVID-19.

The rearrangement links TRBV19 to TRBJ2-5; a possible D gene is TRBD1 (6 bases). This CDR3 comprises 14 residues. The germline V gene has CDR1 LNHDA and CDR2 SQIVND (reference sequence). V was clipped by 4 bases and J by 1 base, with 10 bases between them. CDR3 coding DNA: TGTGCCAGTAGTAATGGACAGCCCCAAGAGACCCAGTACTTC. This gives the protein CASSNGQPQETQYF.

V usage is TRBV11-2 and J usage is TRBJ2-1; D perhaps matches TRBD2 (5 bases). Germline V CDR1 and CDR2: SGHAT, FQNNGV. The CDR3 totals 14 residues. Trimming stripped 3 bases from V and 8 bases from J, with 14 bases between. The CDR3: CASSFIRPEDEQFF. CDR3 DNA sequence: TGTGCCAGCAGCTTTATCCGTCCGGAGGATGAGCAGTTCTTC.

The chain couples TRBV9 to TRBJ1-1; 7 nucleotides match TRBD1. The CDR3 loop spans 15 amino acids. Germline CDR1 is SGDLS and CDR2 is YYNGEE. The V segment lost 4 bases and the J segment 0 bases; nucleotides outside the gene matches: 6. The DNA for the CDR3 is TGTGCCAGCAGCATAACAGGGGACTTGAACACTGAAGCTTTCTTT. As protein: CASSITGDLNTEAFF.

The chain recombines TRBV6-5 with TRBJ2-1; possibly TRBD2 for D (6 bases). Trimming stripped 0 bases from V and 6 bases from J, with 15 bases between. The CDR3 length is 16 residues. The germline V gene has CDR1 MNHEY and CDR2 SVGAGI. CDR3 coding DNA: TGTGCCAGCAGTTACTCGACCGGGCAGGGAGGCAATGAGCAGTTCTTC. Protein product: CASSYSTGQGGNEQFF.

This chain uses TRBV29-1 with TRBJ2-3; the D gene is possibly TRBD2 (7 bases). The V gene's germline CDR1 is SQVTM and CDR2 ANQGSEA. CDR3 length: 13 residues. V was cut by 0 bases and J by 6 bases, with 10 bases left in between. Here the CDR3 DNA reads TGCAGCGTTGAAGACGGGGGGCCCGATACGCAGTATTTT. Protein sequence: CSVEDGGPDTQYF.

Of note for this clone: An end of the junction differs from the germline gene, which may be a read error. The chain recombines TRBV2 with TRBJ2-1, with unresolved D. The germline V gene has CDR1 SNHLY and CDR2 FYNNEI. The CDR3 is made up of 10 amino acids. In DNA, the CDR3 is TGTGCCAGCAGTGAAAAAGAGCGGTTCTTC. Translation: CASSEKERFF.

The gene calls are TRBV18 and TRBJ1-4; tentative D call: TRBD1 (5 bases). CDR3 size: 13 residues. V was shortened by 5 bases and J by 5 bases, with 9 bases between the two germline ends. Germline V gene data show CDR1 as KGHSH and CDR2 as LQKENI. The CDR3 bases are TGTGCCAGCTCAAGGGGCGAGAATGAAAAACTGTTTTTT. Amino acids: CASSRGENEKLFF.

The chain couples TRBV6-1 to TRBJ2-7; D ambiguous. The ends were cut back, 3 bases at V and 6 bases at J, with 9 bases in the middle. This CDR3 contains 12 residues. Germline CDR1 MNHNS, CDR2 SASEGT. This CDR3 reads CASSDPALEQYF. The CDR3 DNA is TGTGCCAGCAGTGACCCCGCGCTCGAGCAGTACTTC.

The sample holds a few counts of this clone. J is TRBJ1-2 and V is TRBV3-1 (or the pseudogene TRBV3-2); D perhaps matches TRBD1 (5 bases). The CDR3 has 15 amino acids. Germline V lookup: CDR1 LGHDT, CDR2 YNNKEL (reference sequence). The V end lost 0 bases, the J end lost 5 bases, and 13 bases lay between the germline ends. The CDR3 reads CASSQEPAGFYGYTF. Here the CDR3 DNA reads TGTGCCAGCAGCCAAGAGCCGGCAGGGTTTTATGGCTACACCTTC.

The chain carries TRBV5-8 and TRBJ1-5; 11 bases align to TRBD1. Trimming removed 6 bases from V and 6 bases from J; junction bases left unmatched: 5. Germline V lookup: CDR1 SGHTS, CDR2 YDEGEE. CDR3 length: 14 amino acids. DNA for the CDR3: TGTGCCAGCACCGGGACAGGGGGTACTCAGCCCCAGCATTTT. Translating gives CASTGTGGTQPQHF.

This sequence joins TRBV5-1 and TRBJ2-7, with 7 bases matching TRBD1. This CDR3 is built from 17 residues. V dropped 4 bases and J dropped 3; count of bases not matched to a gene: 16. The germline V gene has CDR1 SGHRS and CDR2 YFSETQ. The CDR3 region has the DNA TGCGCCAGCAGCACTGGACAGGCCAATATCCCCCGCTACGAGCAGTACTTC. It encodes CASSTGQANIPRYEQYF. The complete variable domain, with remaining parts taken from reference TRBV5-1 and TRBJ2-7, reads KAGVTQTPRYLIKTRGQQVTLSCSPISGHRSVSWYQQTPGQGLQFLFEYFSETQRNKGNFPGRFSGRQFSNSRSEMNVSTLELGDSALYLCASSTGQANIPRYEQYFGPGTRLTVT.

This chain connects TRBV30 to TRBJ1-1, with D possibly being TRBD1 (5 bases). Germline values: CDR1 GTSNPN, CDR2 SVGIG (reference sequence). Trimming removed 4 bases at V and 5 bases at J, with 11 bases between. The CDR3 consists of 12 residues. CDR3 bases: TGTGCCTGGACAGGGCTTAGGACTGAAGCTTTCTTT. Its translation: CAWTGLRTEAFF.

The rearrangement joins TRBV5-1 to TRBJ1-1; unclear D gene. V dropped 2 bases and J dropped 0 bases, with 17 bases sitting between them. This CDR3 is built from 17 residues. CDR1 is SGHRS and CDR2 is YFSETQ in the germline V gene. In nucleotides, the CDR3 is TGCGCCAGCAGCTTTGAGCTGGGGAGCTTCATGAACACTGAAGCTTTCTTT. Translated: CASSFELGSFMNTEAFF.

The sample holds a few counts of this clone. The chain joins TRBV7-2 to TRBJ1-5; 9 bases line up with TRBD1. CDR3 size: 14 residues. The V gene end was trimmed by 6 bases and the J gene end by 6 bases; junction bases not matched to a gene: 6. Germline V CDR1 and CDR2: SGHTA, FQGNSA. CDR3: CASSLDRGSQPQHF. CDR3 bases: TGTGCCAGCAGTCTGGACAGGGGTAGTCAGCCCCAGCATTTT.

This chain joins TRBV6-6 and TRBJ2-5, with TRBD2 as a possible D gene (5 bases). The CDR3 is made up of 14 amino acids. Trimming cost V 6 bases and J 3 bases, with 14 bases left between them. The germline V gene has CDR1 MNHNY and CDR2 SVGAGI (reference sequence). CDR3 in amino acids: CASSPANGEETQYF. The CDR3 DNA reads as TGTGCCAGCAGCCCGGCAAACGGGGAAGAGACCCAGTACTTC.

With respect to this clone: This CDR3 is also generated by other DNA sequences in the sample. The genes are TRBV2 and TRBJ1-5, with 7 nucleotides matching TRBD1. Germline CDR1 and CDR2: SNHLY and FYNNEI. The CDR3 runs 14 residues. V was pared by 4 bases and J by 2 bases, with 2 bases of the junction left unmatched. This chain's CDR3 is CASSADRGNQPQHF. DNA for the CDR3: TGTGCCAGCAGTGCCGACAGGGGCAATCAGCCCCAGCATTTT.

The chain uses TRBV7-9 and TRBJ1-1; D ambiguous. The CDR3 totals 14 residues. V was trimmed by 7 bases and J by 1 base, leaving 13 bases between them. Germline values: CDR1 SEHNR, CDR2 FQNEAQ (reference sequence). The CDR3 loop is CASTPHRGNTEAFF. The CDR3 nucleotides are TGTGCCAGCACCCCTCATCGGGGGAACACTGAAGCTTTCTTT.

The chain couples TRBV28 to TRBJ1-2; D not certain. The CDR3 has 13 amino acids. V dropped 2 bases and J dropped 5 bases, with 9 bases sitting between them. Per germline, CDR1 MDHEN and CDR2 SYDVKM. The CDR3 sequence is CASSLSSKYGYTF. In DNA, the CDR3 is TGTGCCAGCAGTTTAAGTAGCAAGTATGGCTACACCTTC.

The chain has TRBV6-4 and TRBJ1-1; 8 nucleotides line up with TRBD1. CDR1 is MRHNA and CDR2 is SNTAGT in the germline V gene. V was pared by 6 bases and J by 4 bases, with 4 bases of the junction left unmatched. The CDR3 runs to 13 residues. In DNA form, the CDR3 reads TGTGCCAGCAGGGACAGGGCGGGCACTGAAGCTTTCTTT. Protein: CASRDRAGTEAFF.

The rearrangement links TRBV29-1 to TRBJ2-7; 9 bases are shared with TRBD1. CDR3 length: 13 amino acids. Looked up from germline, CDR1 is SQVTM and CDR2 is ANQGSEA. Germline trimming cut 4 bases from V and 4 bases from J; bases unmatched to any gene: 5. As DNA, the CDR3 is TGCAGCGTTGCAATGACAGGGGGATACGAGCAGTACTTC. Translation: CSVAMTGGYEQYF.

The chain links TRBV6-6 to TRBJ2-2, with D hard to call. Germline V gene data show CDR1 as MNHNY and CDR2 as SVGAGI (reference sequence). CDR3 length: 12 amino acids. V dropped 4 bases and J dropped 6 bases, with 6 bases sitting between them. CDR3 DNA: TGTGCCAGCAGTTTCCCCGCCGGGGAGCTGTTTTTT. Encoded protein: CASSFPAGELFF.